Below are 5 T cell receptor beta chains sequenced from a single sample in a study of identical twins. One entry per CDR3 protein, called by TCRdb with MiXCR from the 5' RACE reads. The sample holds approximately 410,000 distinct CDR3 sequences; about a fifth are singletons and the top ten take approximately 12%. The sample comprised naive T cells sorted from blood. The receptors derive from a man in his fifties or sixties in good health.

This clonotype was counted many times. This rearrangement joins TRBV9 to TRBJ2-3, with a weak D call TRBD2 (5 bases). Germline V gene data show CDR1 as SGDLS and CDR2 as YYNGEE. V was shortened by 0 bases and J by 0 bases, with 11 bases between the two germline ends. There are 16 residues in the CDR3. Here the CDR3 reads CASSVGVSGSTDTQYF. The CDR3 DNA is TGTGCCAGCAGCGTAGGTGTGAGCGGTAGCACAGATACGCAGTATTTT. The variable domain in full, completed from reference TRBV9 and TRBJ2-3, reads DSGVTQTPKHLITATGQRVTLRCSPRSGDLSVYWYQQSLDQGLQFLIQYYNGEERAKGNILERFSAQQFPDLHSELNLSSLELGDSALYFCASSVGVSGSTDTQYFGPGTRLTVL.

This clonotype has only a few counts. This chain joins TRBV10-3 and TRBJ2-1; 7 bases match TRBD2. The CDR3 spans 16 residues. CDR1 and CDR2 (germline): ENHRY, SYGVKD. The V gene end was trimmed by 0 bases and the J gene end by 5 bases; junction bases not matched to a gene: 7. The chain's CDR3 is CAISESTGGRDNEQFF. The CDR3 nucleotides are TGTGCCATCAGTGAGTCGACGGGAGGCCGAGACAATGAGCAGTTCTTC.

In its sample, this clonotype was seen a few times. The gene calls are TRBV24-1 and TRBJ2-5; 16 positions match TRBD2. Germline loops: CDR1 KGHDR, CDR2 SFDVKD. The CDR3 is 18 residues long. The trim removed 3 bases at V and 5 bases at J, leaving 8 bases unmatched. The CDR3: CATSDIGTSGRAVETQYF. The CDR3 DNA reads TGTGCCACCAGTGATATAGGGACTAGCGGGAGGGCTGTCGAGACCCAGTACTTC.

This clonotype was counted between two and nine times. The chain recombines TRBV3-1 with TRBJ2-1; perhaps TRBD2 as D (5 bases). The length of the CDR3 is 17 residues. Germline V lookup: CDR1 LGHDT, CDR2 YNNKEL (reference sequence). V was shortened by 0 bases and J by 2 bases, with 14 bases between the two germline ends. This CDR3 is CASSQERPGFAYNEQFF. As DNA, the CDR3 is TGTGCCAGCAGCCAAGAGCGACCGGGGTTTGCCTACAATGAGCAGTTCTTC.

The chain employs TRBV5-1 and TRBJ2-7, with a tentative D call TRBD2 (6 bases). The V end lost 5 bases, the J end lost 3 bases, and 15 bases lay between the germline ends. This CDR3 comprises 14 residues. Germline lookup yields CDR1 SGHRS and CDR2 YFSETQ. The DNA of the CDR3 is TGCGCCAGCAGAACCGGGACTGCGAACTACGAGCAGTACTTC. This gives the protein CASRTGTANYEQYF.